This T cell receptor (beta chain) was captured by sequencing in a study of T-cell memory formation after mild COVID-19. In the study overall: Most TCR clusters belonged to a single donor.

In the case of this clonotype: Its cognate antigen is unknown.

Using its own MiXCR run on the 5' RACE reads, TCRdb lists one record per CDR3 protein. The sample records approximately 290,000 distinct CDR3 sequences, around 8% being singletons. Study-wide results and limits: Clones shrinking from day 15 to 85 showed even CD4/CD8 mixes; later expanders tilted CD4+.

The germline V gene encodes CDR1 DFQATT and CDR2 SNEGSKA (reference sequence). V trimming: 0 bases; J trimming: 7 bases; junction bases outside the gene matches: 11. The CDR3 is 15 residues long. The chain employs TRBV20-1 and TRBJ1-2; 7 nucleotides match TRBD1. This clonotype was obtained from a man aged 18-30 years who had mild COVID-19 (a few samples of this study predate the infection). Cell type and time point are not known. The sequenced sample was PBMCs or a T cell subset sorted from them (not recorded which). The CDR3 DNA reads TGCAGTGCTAGAGATCTATTACAGGGGAGCGGTGGCTACACCTTC. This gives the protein CSARDLLQGSGGYTF.